The source of this T cell receptor beta chain is a study of post-analysis software for immune sequencing data. Study-level background: Some patients lacked subtype; others had relapsing-remitting, secondary progressive or progressive-relapsing disease. General study findings and limits: Normalized Chao1 diversity was significantly lower in multiple sclerosis patients than in controls. TRBV5-6, TRBV5-1 and TRBV20-1 were among several TRBV segments more frequent in patients than controls.

Each TCR beta cDNA library carried unique molecular identifiers. MiXCR, applied by TCRdb to the PCR reads, yields one record per CDR3 protein. The sample has some 690,000 distinct CDR3 sequences; 25% to 30% are singletons. Details on this clonotype: What it recognizes is unknown.

Trimming removed 3 bases at V and 7 bases at J, with 13 bases between. The CDR3 is 14 amino acids. The germline CDR1 and CDR2 sequences are MNHNS and SASEGT. The sequence derives from a girl under 18 with multiple sclerosis. Material for sequencing was blood. This chain joins TRBV6-1 and TRBJ1-5; D is possibly TRBD1 (6 bases). The CDR3 nucleotides are TGTGCCAGCAGTGATTCAGGGGCGGACCAGCCCCAGCATTTT. Amino acids: CASSDSGADQPQHF.